The 8 T cell receptor beta chains in this list originate from one sample, sequenced in a study of T-cell memory formation after mild COVID-19. MiXCR, applied by TCRdb to the 5' RACE reads, yields one record per CDR3 protein. The sample has 30,000 or so distinct CDR3 sequences; around 20% are singletons. Sequencing was performed on PBMCs or a T cell subset sorted from them (not recorded which). The receptors here all came from an adult who had mild COVID-19 (a few samples of this study predate the infection). Cell type and time point are not known.

By sample share, this clonotype is medium-sized (0.01 to 0.1%). V and J are TRBV7-8 and TRBJ2-1; 10 bases are shared with TRBD2. The CDR3 sequence is 15 residues long. Germline V gene sequence: CDR1 SGHVS, CDR2 FQNEAQ. After removal of 1 base from V and 4 bases from J, the junction contained 1 base not matched to a gene. The DNA of the CDR3 is TGTGCCAGCAGCTTAGGACTAGCGGGTTACAATGAGCAGTTCTTC. This encodes CASSLGLAGYNEQFF.

The V and J genes are TRBV25-1 and TRBJ2-2; D is perhaps TRBD2 (5 bases). Per germline, CDR1 MGHDK and CDR2 SYGVNS. V lost 5 bases, J lost 1 base, and 8 bases lay in between. The CDR3 spans 14 residues. In DNA form, the CDR3 reads TGTGCCAGCAGTTCCGGAGGGAACACCGGGGAGCTGTTTTTT. Amino acids: CASSSGGNTGELFF.

The rearrangement links TRBV12-3 or TRBV12-4 to TRBJ2-1; 9 bases are a match to TRBD2. With 4 bases clipped from V and 0 bases from J, the junction kept 10 bases outside the gene matches. The length of the CDR3 is 18 residues. The CDR3 nucleotides are TGTGCCAGCAGTTGGGGCATGCTAGCGGGGAGCTCCTACAATGAGCAGTTCTTC. It is translated as CASSWGMLAGSSYNEQFF.

This clonotype was counted at least ten times. V and J are TRBV2 and TRBJ1-5, with D perhaps TRBD1 (6 bases). This CDR3 has 14 residues. Trimming cost V 4 bases and J 3 bases, with 10 bases left between them. Per germline, CDR1 SNHLY and CDR2 FYNNEI. CDR3 loop: CASSVNRANQPQHF. CDR3 bases: TGTGCCAGCAGTGTCAACAGGGCCAATCAGCCCCAGCATTTT. Complete variable domain (other parts from reference TRBV2 and TRBJ1-5): EPEVTQTPSHQVTQMGQEVILRCVPISNHLYFYWYRQILGQKVEFLVSFYNNEISEKSEIFDDQFSVERPDGSNFTLKIRSTKLEDSAMYFCASSVNRANQPQHFGDGTRLSIL.

The genes are TRBV19 and TRBJ2-1; 10 positions agree with TRBD1. The CDR3 contains 15 residues. V dropped 7 bases and J dropped 1; count of bases not matched to a gene: 4. Germline values: CDR1 LNHDA, CDR2 SQIVND (reference sequence). The CDR3 is CASIRTGGSYNEQFF. The CDR3 coding sequence is TGTGCCAGTATCCGGACAGGGGGATCCTACAATGAGCAGTTCTTC.

This clonotype has a count of ten or more. The gene calls are TRBV7-2 and TRBJ2-1; a possible D gene is TRBD2 (7 bases). Trimming cost V 4 bases and J 7 bases, with 14 bases left between them. The CDR3 contains 14 residues. Germline CDR1 and CDR2: SGHTA and FQGNSA. The CDR3 DNA sequence: TGTGCCAGCAGCTGGGGGGGGCCGCGGAATGAGCAGTTCTTC. Amino acid sequence: CASSWGGPRNEQFF.

This clonotype has at least ten counts. The CDR3 sequence: CASNPGTSVYEQYF. CDR3 DNA sequence: TGTGCCAGTAACCCCGGGACTAGCGTCTACGAGCAGTACTTC. J is TRBJ2-7 and V is TRBV19; the match to TRBD2 covers 10 bases. The trim removed 7 bases at V and 3 bases at J, leaving 6 bases unmatched. CDR3 length: 14 residues. Germline CDR1 is LNHDA and CDR2 is SQIVND (reference sequence).

This chain links TRBV11-3 with TRBJ2-1; 7 nucleotides match TRBD2. This CDR3 comprises 16 residues. From germline, CDR1 is SGHNT and CDR2 YENEEA. J lost 4 bases, V lost 1 base, and 7 bases had no gene match. The CDR3 DNA reads TGTGCCAGCAGCTTAGCGGGAGGTCTTCTTTACAATGAGCAGTTCTTC. Encoded protein: CASSLAGGLLYNEQFF.